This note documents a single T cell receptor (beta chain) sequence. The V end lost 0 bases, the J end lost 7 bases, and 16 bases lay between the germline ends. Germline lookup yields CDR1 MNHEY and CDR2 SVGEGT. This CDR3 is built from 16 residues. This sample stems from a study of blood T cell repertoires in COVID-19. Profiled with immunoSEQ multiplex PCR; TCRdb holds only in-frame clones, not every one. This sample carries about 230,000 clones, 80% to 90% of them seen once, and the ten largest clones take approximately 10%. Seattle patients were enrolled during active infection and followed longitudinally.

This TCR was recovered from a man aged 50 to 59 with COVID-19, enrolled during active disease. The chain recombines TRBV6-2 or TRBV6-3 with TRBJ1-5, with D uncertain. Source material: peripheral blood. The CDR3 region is CASSYSRRGLVQPQHF. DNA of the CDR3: TGTGCCAGCAGTTACTCCCGGAGAGGGTTAGTCCAGCCCCAGCATTTT.